This TCR beta chain was recorded in a study of cytomegalovirus exposure and HLA in healthy donors. In the PCR, 60 Vbeta and 13 Jbeta primers were used. Some clones are missing from TCRdb's copy, which holds only in-frame ones; the method was immunoSEQ multiplex PCR. The sample table sets out roughly 200,000 clones. The CDR3 is 16 amino acids. V dropped 4 bases and J dropped 2 bases, with 16 bases sitting between them. Germline lookup yields CDR1 MNHEY and CDR2 SVGAGI. On this clone itself: Its antigen is unknown.

Overall study findings and caveats: Rare sequences made up most TCRs, while some public TCRs were found in many donors.

Sequenced sample: PBMCs. This chain uses TRBV6-5 with TRBJ2-3; no clear D. The clonotype comes from a girl aged 2 to 10 in good health and CMV-seropositive. CDR3 protein: CASSLLAEDFTDTQYF. The DNA for the CDR3 is TGTGCCAGCAGTTTGCTTGCGGAAGATTTCACAGATACGCAGTATTTT.